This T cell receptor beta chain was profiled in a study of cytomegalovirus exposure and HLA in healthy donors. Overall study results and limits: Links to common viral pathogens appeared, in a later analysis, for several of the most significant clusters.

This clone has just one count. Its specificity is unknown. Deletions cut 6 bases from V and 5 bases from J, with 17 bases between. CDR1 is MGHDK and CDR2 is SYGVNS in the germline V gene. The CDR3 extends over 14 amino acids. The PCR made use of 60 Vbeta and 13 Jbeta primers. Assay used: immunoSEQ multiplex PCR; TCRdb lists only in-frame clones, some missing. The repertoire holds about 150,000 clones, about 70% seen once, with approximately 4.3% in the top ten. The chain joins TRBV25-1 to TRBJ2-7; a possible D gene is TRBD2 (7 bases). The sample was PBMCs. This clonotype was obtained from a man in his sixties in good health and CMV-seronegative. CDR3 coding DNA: TGTGCCAGCAGACGAAATATGGGGGGGCACGAGCAGTACTTC. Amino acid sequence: CASRRNMGGHEQYF.